The 19 T cell receptor beta chains below come from one sample, sequenced in a study of glioma-infiltrating T cells after dendritic cell vaccination. Using immunoSEQ multiplex PCR, the repertoire was profiled, and TCRdb retains in-frame clones only, with some absent. This sample has some 87,000 clones; more than 70% occur once, and the top ten carry just under 3%. This specimen was blood, taken before dendritic cell vaccination. The receptor source for this set is a human donor with glioblastoma.

Comment on this clone: The junction and the germline gene differ at one end; a read error may be behind it. The chain links TRBV29-1 to TRBJ2-7; tentatively, D is TRBD2 (5 bases). Germline V gene data show CDR1 as SQVTM and CDR2 as ANQGSEA. The CDR3 has 12 amino acids. As DNA, the CDR3 is TGCAGCGTTGAAGATTGGCAGGCGTGGGAGACCTTC. Translating gives CSVEDWQAWETF.

The V call is TRBV18, the J call TRBJ2-5, with 8 positions matching TRBD1. Germline CDR1 KGHSH, CDR2 LQKENI. CDR3 size: 15 residues. The junction had 17 bases not matched to a gene; V was cut back by 6 bases and J by 11 bases. DNA for the CDR3: TGTGCCAGCTCCCCAACCGGACAGGGTGCGAGGGAGCAGTACTTC. Translation: CASSPTGQGAREQYF.

V usage is TRBV4-1 and J usage is TRBJ1-2, with unresolved D. The CDR3 totals 14 residues. Trimming left V 0 bases short and J 8 bases short, with 13 bases between. The V gene's germline CDR1 is MGHRA and CDR2 YSYEKL. The CDR3 loop is CASSQESGPLGYTF. The CDR3 DNA is TGCGCCAGCAGCCAAGAGAGCGGCCCCCTCGGCTACACCTTC.

The gene calls are TRBV5-8 and TRBJ1-2; no reliable D call. This CDR3 comprises 12 residues. Germline lookup yields CDR1 SGHTS and CDR2 YDEGEE. The V and J ends lost 0 bases and 7 bases respectively, with 7 bases between them. As DNA, the CDR3 is TGTGCCAGCAGCTTGGGGCATCGTGGCTACACCTTC. It yields the protein CASSLGHRGYTF. The full variable domain, its missing parts supplied by reference TRBV5-8 and TRBJ1-2, is EAGVTQSPTHLIKTRGQQATLRCSPISGHTSVYWYQQALGLGLQFLLWYDEGEERNRGNFPPRFSGRQFPNYSSELNVNALELEDSALYLCASSLGHRGYTFGSGTRLTVV.

The chain's CDR3 is CASSYQTGTNTGELFF. The CDR3 region has the DNA TGTGCCAGCAGTTACCAGACAGGGACGAACACCGGGGAGCTGTTTTTT. This chain uses TRBV6-5 with TRBJ2-2; 7 positions match TRBD1. The CDR3 consists of 16 residues. V shed 2 bases and J 0 bases; nucleotides not matched to a gene: 3. The germline CDR1 and CDR2 sequences are MNHEY and SVGAGI.

This chain uses TRBV28 with TRBJ1-2; a weak D match, TRBD1 (6 bases). CDR1 is MDHEN and CDR2 is SYDVKM in the germline V gene. The CDR3 extends over 13 amino acids. The ends were cut back, 4 bases at V and 4 bases at J, with 10 bases in the middle. The CDR3 loop is CASSWAGVYGYTF. The CDR3 bases are TGTGCCAGCAGTTGGGCAGGGGTCTATGGCTACACCTTC.

The rearrangement links TRBV7-9 to TRBJ2-1, with TRBD1 matching 7 bases. This CDR3 region has 15 residues. The V segment lost 2 bases and the J segment 6 bases; nucleotides outside the gene matches: 7. Germline V gene data show CDR1 as SEHNR and CDR2 as FQNEAQ (reference sequence). The CDR3 here is CASSLILAGGNEQFF. CDR3 nucleotides: TGTGCCAGCAGCTTAATTTTGGCAGGGGGCAATGAGCAGTTCTTC.

A single count supports this clone. V and J are TRBV4-1 and TRBJ1-2; a weak D match, TRBD1 (5 bases). The CDR3 contains 13 residues. In germline, CDR1 is MGHRA, CDR2 YSYEKL. The ends were cut back, 3 bases at V and 5 bases at J, with 10 bases in the middle. CDR3 coding DNA: TGCGCCAGCAGCCAGGGACTGATTTATGGCTACACCTTC. Protein sequence: CASSQGLIYGYTF.

The chain couples TRBV9 to TRBJ1-4; no firm D call. Germline V gene data show CDR1 as SGDLS and CDR2 as YYNGEE. The CDR3 contains 17 residues. V dropped 0 bases and J dropped 4 bases, with 16 bases sitting between them. CDR3: CASSVGAHGTHNEKLFF. As DNA, the CDR3 is TGTGCCAGCAGCGTAGGGGCCCACGGAACCCATAATGAAAAACTGTTTTTT. The variable domain in full, completed from reference TRBV9 and TRBJ1-4, reads DSGVTQTPKHLITATGQRVTLRCSPRSGDLSVYWYQQSLDQGLQFLIQYYNGEERAKGNILERFSAQQFPDLHSELNLSSLELGDSALYFCASSVGAHGTHNEKLFFGSGTQLSVL.

This CDR3 reads CASSPLGGSGNQPQHF. The CDR3 region has the DNA TGTGCCAGCTCACCACTAGGGGGCTCGGGCAATCAGCCCCAGCATTTT. The V call is TRBV18, the J call TRBJ1-5; 7 bases match TRBD1. The CDR3 has 16 amino acids. Germline CDR1 reads KGHSH; CDR2 reads LQKENI. V lost 1 base to trimming and J lost 2 bases; unmatched junction nucleotides: 5.

The CDR3 DNA reads as TGTGCCAGTCTACGGACAGTCACCGGGGAGCTGTTTTTT. This sequence encodes CASLRTVTGELFF. V and J are TRBV19 and TRBJ2-2, with D possibly matching TRBD1 (6 bases). The ends were cut back, 8 bases at V and 4 bases at J, with 11 bases in the middle. This CDR3 spans 13 amino acids. Germline CDR1 is LNHDA and CDR2 is SQIVND (reference sequence).

This chain uses TRBV4-1 with TRBJ2-3; weak D call: TRBD1 (6 bases). V lost 4 bases, J lost 0 bases, and 14 bases lay in between. Germline V lookup: CDR1 MGHRA, CDR2 YSYEKL. This CDR3 contains 16 residues. CDR3 sequence (DNA): TGCGCCAGCAGCCGCACCCCGGGACAAAGCACAGATACGCAGTATTTT. It specifies CASSRTPGQSTDTQYF.

This chain connects TRBV15 to TRBJ1-5; D not certain. This CDR3 region has 14 residues. The V gene's germline CDR1 is LNHNV and CDR2 YYDKDF (reference sequence). V shed 1 base and J shed 7 bases, with 11 bases lying between them. Here the CDR3 reads CATSRAMEAQPQHF. CDR3 sequence (DNA): TGTGCCACCAGCAGAGCGATGGAGGCGCAGCCCCAGCATTTT.

The chain couples TRBV4-3 to TRBJ2-5; D is unclear. The germline CDR1 and CDR2 sequences are LGHNA and YSLEER. V was cut by 4 bases and J by 0 bases, with 12 bases left in between. The CDR3 loop spans 15 amino acids. The DNA of the CDR3 is TGCGCCAGCAGCCGGTCGGTTTCGTACCAAGAGACCCAGTACTTC. Protein: CASSRSVSYQETQYF.

This chain uses TRBV18 with TRBJ2-1; 8 nucleotides align to TRBD2. CDR3 length equals 15 residues. V lost 3 bases and J lost 0; bases outside the gene matches: 1. Germline V CDR1 and CDR2: KGHSH, LQKENI. The CDR3 DNA sequence: TGTGCCAGCTCACCGGGACTAGACTCCTACAATGAGCAGTTCTTC. Translation gives CASSPGLDSYNEQFF.

This sequence joins TRBV27 and TRBJ2-3; D uncertain. CDR1 is MNHEY, CDR2 SMNVEV, per germline (reference sequence). Trimming stripped 1 base from V and 6 bases from J, with 8 bases between. The CDR3 is made up of 13 amino acids. DNA for the CDR3: TGTGCCAGCAGTTTATACACCCTCGATACGCAGTATTTT. This gives the protein CASSLYTLDTQYF.

The CDR3 sequence is CASSLSPSSYNSPLHF. CDR3 DNA sequence: TGTGCCAGCAGCTTATCCCCCAGCTCCTATAATTCACCCCTCCACTTT. This chain links TRBV7-6 with TRBJ1-6; D call uncertain. The CDR3 extends over 16 amino acids. The germline V gene encodes CDR1 SGHVS and CDR2 FNYEAQ. The V and J ends lost 2 bases and 0 bases respectively, with 8 bases between them.

The genes are TRBV18 and TRBJ1-1; possibly TRBD1 for D (5 bases). CDR1 and CDR2 (germline): KGHSH, LQKENI. V lost 3 bases, J lost 4 bases, and 12 bases lay in between. The CDR3 contains 14 residues. The CDR3 DNA follows: TGTGCCAGCTCACCGATAGCTCAGGGCACTGAAGCTTTCTTT. Protein: CASSPIAQGTEAFF.

This chain connects TRBV5-4 to TRBJ2-6; D possibly corresponds to TRBD2 (5 bases). The germline V gene encodes CDR1 SGHNT and CDR2 YYREEE (reference sequence). CDR3 length: 17 residues. Trimming left V 0 bases short and J 2 bases short, with 12 bases between. CDR3 residues: CASSLGRGATGANVLTF. In nucleotides, the CDR3 is TGTGCCAGCAGCTTGGGCCGGGGAGCAACTGGGGCCAACGTCCTGACTTTC. Based on the CDR3 plus reference TRBV5-4 and TRBJ2-6, the full variable domain is ETGVTQSPTHLIKTRGQQVTLRCSSQSGHNTVSWYQQALGQGPQFIFQYYREEENGRGNFPPRFSGLQFPNYSSELNVNALELDDSALYLCASSLGRGATGANVLTFGAGSRLTVL.